The 21 T cell receptor beta chains below all came from one sample that was sequenced in a study of human T cells and chemical hapten exposure (dated by TCRdb to the early 2020s). Library preparation employed RACE. The data were produced on a NextSeq 500. The public sequencing data were trimmed at Q25 with fastp and processed into clonotypes with MiXCR by TCRdb, which kept only in-frame beta chains. Under each unique CDR3 protein, matching rows form one entry showing the most common genes and DNA. Across this sample there are tens of thousands of distinct CDR3 sequences, with 7.6% seen only once. 1.3% of the sample rests with the top ten. The meaning of the sample's time point label: pre-sensitization, week 0. This specimen's treatment or condition label, per the study, means: therapeutic diphenylcyclopropenone sensitization with weekly scalp DPC. Sequenced material: whole blood, taken in connection with sensitization to the hapten diphenylcyclopropenone (DPC). These receptors came from a woman between 45 and 60 years old with alopecia areata. Some clones in this sample may be carry-over from other donors' samples.

The sample holds many counts of this clonotype. This chain links TRBV20-1 with TRBJ2-4; a possible D gene is TRBD2 (6 bases). Trimming stripped 3 bases from V and 0 bases from J, with 9 bases between. Per the germline V gene, CDR1 is DFQATT and CDR2 is SNEGSKA (reference sequence). CDR3 length: 14 amino acids. The CDR3 DNA reads as TGCAGTGCTAGGTGGGGACTAGCCAAAAACATTCAGTACTTC. This gives the protein CSARWGLAKNIQYF.

This clonotype was detected only a few times. The genes are TRBV29-1 and TRBJ2-3; possible D gene TRBD1, 7 bases. Germline V gives CDR1 SQVTM, CDR2 ANQGSEA. V shed 8 bases and J shed 5 bases, with 20 bases lying between them. The CDR3 is made up of 14 amino acids. The CDR3 spells CSRTGPGRGDTQYF. CDR3 nucleotide sequence: TGCAGCAGGACAGGCCCTGGGCGGGGAGATACGCAGTATTTT.

In the case of this clonotype: This clone may be a read error of a much larger clone one base away. This rearrangement joins TRBV7-8 to TRBJ2-1; unclear D gene. The CDR3 runs 15 residues. Germline loops: CDR1 SGHVS, CDR2 FQNEAQ. V dropped 7 bases and J dropped 0 bases, with 13 bases sitting between them. DNA of the CDR3: TGTGCCAGCACCCCTCCCCCCTTCTCCTACAATGAGCAGTTCTTC. Its protein is CASTPPPFSYNEQFF.

This clonotype was picked up many times. This chain joins TRBV3-1 and TRBJ2-7; D may be TRBD2 (5 bases). From germline, CDR1 is LGHDT and CDR2 YNNKEL (reference sequence). Trimming shortened V by 4 bases and J by 0 bases, and 10 bases separated the two germline ends. The CDR3 is 14 residues long. Written as DNA, the CDR3 is TGTGCCAGCAGCCTAACTGGGAGCTCCTACGAGCAGTACTTC. Translation gives CASSLTGSSYEQYF.

This clonotype was picked up many times. The chain couples TRBV5-1 to TRBJ1-4; D unresolved. There are 15 residues in the CDR3. The germline V gene has CDR1 SGHRS and CDR2 YFSETQ. V lost 1 base to trimming and J lost 12 bases, with 19 bases between them. In DNA form, the CDR3 reads TGCGCCAGCAGCTTGCGGGTGGCAGGCCCCCGGGAACTGTTTTTT. This codes for CASSLRVAGPRELFF.

The gene calls are TRBV6-5 and TRBJ2-7; D tentatively fits TRBD1 or TRBD2 (5 bases each). Trimming cost V 0 bases and J 5 bases, with 17 bases left between them. CDR3 length: 16 residues. Germline CDR1 reads MNHEY; CDR2 reads SVGAGI. CDR3 in DNA: TGTGCCAGCAGTTACTCGACCCGCGGGTGGGGCGACGAGCAGTACTTC. This translates into CASSYSTRGWGDEQYF.

This clonotype came up many times. V usage is TRBV19 and J usage is TRBJ2-3; 13 bases are a match to TRBD2. Per the germline V gene, CDR1 is LNHDA and CDR2 is SQIVND (reference sequence). The CDR3 is 18 residues long. V gave up 5 bases and J gave up 2 bases; unmatched junction bases: 10. The CDR3 loop reads CASSPPPGLAGSTDTQYF. The CDR3 bases are TGTGCCAGTAGTCCTCCACCGGGACTAGCGGGATCCACAGATACGCAGTATTTT. Full variable domain (missing parts from reference TRBV19 and TRBJ2-3): DGGITQSPKYLFRKEGQNVTLSCEQNLNHDAMYWYRQDPGQGLRLIYYSQIVNDFQKGDIAEGYSVSREKKESFPLTVTSAQKNPTAFYLCASSPPPGLAGSTDTQYFGPGTRLTVL.

The sample holds many counts of this clonotype. The chain carries TRBV7-2 and TRBJ2-1, with D possibly matching TRBD1 (5 bases). V lost 3 bases and J lost 1, with 16 bases in between. This CDR3 is 17 amino acids long. CDR1 is SGHTA, CDR2 FQGNSA, per germline. The CDR3 loop reads CASSLTVGQGSYNEQFF. CDR3 bases: TGTGCCAGCAGCTTGACGGTCGGGCAGGGATCCTACAATGAGCAGTTCTTC.

This clonotype was seen repeatedly, ten times or more. The V call is TRBV19, the J call TRBJ1-5; D not certain. The V and J ends lost 6 bases and 0 bases respectively, with 18 bases between them. From germline, CDR1 is LNHDA and CDR2 SQIVND (reference sequence). The CDR3 runs to 17 residues. In DNA, the CDR3 is TGTGCCAGTAGACGGGTCAACAGTGAACATAGCAATCAGCCCCAGCATTTT. Translated: CASRRVNSEHSNQPQHF.

This clonotype has ten or more counts. This rearrangement joins TRBV29-1 to TRBJ1-1; D uncertain. The CDR3 totals 14 residues. The V gene lost 7 bases and the J gene lost 4 bases, with 19 bases spanning the gap. Germline values: CDR1 SQVTM, CDR2 ANQGSEA. The CDR3 is CSAYAEGRGTEAFF. CDR3 DNA: TGCAGCGCCTATGCGGAGGGTCGTGGCACTGAAGCTTTCTTT.

This clonotype was recorded a few times. The V call is TRBV29-1, the J call TRBJ2-5; no clear D. This CDR3 has 12 residues. Trimming pared 4 bases from V and 5 bases from J, leaving 11 bases between. Germline-derived CDR1 and CDR2 are SQVTM and ANQGSEA. The CDR3 DNA reads TGCAGCGTTGGCAGGTCTTTGGAGACCCAGTACTTC. This codes for CSVGRSLETQYF.

This clonotype was counted many times. V gene TRBV14 combines with J gene TRBJ2-1; 10 positions agree with TRBD2. Germline trimming cut 1 base from V and 4 bases from J; bases unmatched to any gene: 4. This CDR3 is built from 16 residues. Germline-derived CDR1 and CDR2 are SGHDN and FVKESK. The CDR3 loop reads CASSQVRTSGYNEQFF. CDR3 DNA sequence: TGTGCCAGCAGCCAAGTAAGGACTAGCGGTTACAATGAGCAGTTCTTC.

This clonotype was picked up many times. This chain links TRBV29-1 with TRBJ1-1; the D is unclear. The V end lost 7 bases, the J end lost 11 bases, and 14 bases lay between the germline ends. Germline CDR1 reads SQVTM; CDR2 reads ANQGSEA. The CDR3 has 10 residues. CDR3 sequence (DNA): TGCAGCGCCGAAGACGCCGCCGCTTTCTTT. Protein: CSAEDAAAFF.

A note on this clonotype: A single base separates this from a much larger clone, so it may be a read error. This sequence joins TRBV12-3 or TRBV12-4 and TRBJ2-5; D possibly corresponds to TRBD1 (5 bases). The CDR3 has 14 residues. Trimming shortened V by 6 bases and J by 4 bases, and 15 bases separated the two germline ends. The CDR3 DNA follows: TGTGCCAGCAGACGTACGGTCCAGGGAGAGACCCAGTACTTC. Its protein product is CASRRTVQGETQYF.

The chain links TRBV5-1 to TRBJ2-3, with 7 bases that match TRBD2. CDR3 length: 14 amino acids. Per the germline V gene, CDR1 is SGHRS and CDR2 is YFSETQ. The trim removed 4 bases at V and 4 bases at J, leaving 6 bases unmatched. The CDR3 loop is CASSTSGVPDTQYF. CDR3 nucleotides: TGCGCCAGCAGCACAAGCGGGGTTCCAGATACGCAGTATTTT.

The DNA for the CDR3 is TGTGCCAGCAGCCCTGTCCCGGGCCCAGATAGAGACAATGAGCAGTTCTTC. Translated, it gives CASSPVPGPDRDNEQFF. The chain is built from TRBV13 and TRBJ2-1; D remains unclear. V was trimmed by 5 bases and J by 5 bases, leaving 22 bases between them. The CDR3 is made up of 17 amino acids. Germline V gene lookup returns CDR1 PRHDT and CDR2 FYEKMQ (reference sequence).

The table lists this clonotype with many counts. V gene TRBV6-2 or TRBV6-3 combines with J gene TRBJ2-3, with 9 bases aligning to TRBD2. The CDR3 covers 16 residues. The trim removed 5 bases at V and 4 bases at J, leaving 10 bases unmatched. Looked up from germline, CDR1 is MNHEY and CDR2 is SVGEGT. The CDR3 is CASSPLKIAGADTQYF. The CDR3, as DNA: TGTGCCAGCAGTCCCCTCAAGATAGCGGGAGCAGATACGCAGTATTTT.

This clonotype has ten or more counts. This chain joins TRBV12-3 or TRBV12-4 and TRBJ1-5, with a weak D call TRBD1 (6 bases). Trimming removed 2 bases at V and 6 bases at J, with 14 bases between. This CDR3 contains 15 residues. This CDR3 reads CASSLRPQGSQPQHF. CDR3 bases: TGTGCCAGCAGTTTAAGGCCACAGGGAAGTCAGCCCCAGCATTTT.

In this sample, this clonotype turned up many times. The rearrangement uses TRBV7-8 and TRBJ2-4, with 8 bases matching TRBD2. V lost 1 base, J lost 2 bases, and 1 base stayed unmatched. The CDR3 length is 15 residues. The germline gives CDR1 SGHVS, CDR2 FQNEAQ. The CDR3 DNA reads TGTGCCAGCAGCTTAGGGACTAGCTCCAAAAACATTCAGTACTTC. The encoded protein is CASSLGTSSKNIQYF.

This clonotype was observed at least ten times. CDR3 sequence reads: CASSLGEGANTEAFF. In nucleotides, the CDR3 is TGTGCCAGCAGCTTAGGGGAGGGCGCGAACACTGAAGCTTTCTTT. V and J are TRBV5-4 and TRBJ1-1; maybe TRBD1 (5 bases). The CDR3 runs 15 residues. V was trimmed by 2 bases and J by 1 base, leaving 12 bases between them. Germline assignment: CDR1 SGHNT and CDR2 YYREEE (reference sequence).

This clonotype was recorded at least ten times. The rearrangement uses TRBV6-1 and TRBJ2-1, with unresolved D. The germline V gene has CDR1 MNHNS and CDR2 SASEGT. V dropped 6 bases and J dropped 2 bases, with 14 bases sitting between them. This CDR3 spans 15 amino acids. The DNA of the CDR3 is TGTGCCAGCAGGCTTGACACGGTCGCCTACAATGAGCAGTTCTTC. Its translation: CASRLDTVAYNEQFF.